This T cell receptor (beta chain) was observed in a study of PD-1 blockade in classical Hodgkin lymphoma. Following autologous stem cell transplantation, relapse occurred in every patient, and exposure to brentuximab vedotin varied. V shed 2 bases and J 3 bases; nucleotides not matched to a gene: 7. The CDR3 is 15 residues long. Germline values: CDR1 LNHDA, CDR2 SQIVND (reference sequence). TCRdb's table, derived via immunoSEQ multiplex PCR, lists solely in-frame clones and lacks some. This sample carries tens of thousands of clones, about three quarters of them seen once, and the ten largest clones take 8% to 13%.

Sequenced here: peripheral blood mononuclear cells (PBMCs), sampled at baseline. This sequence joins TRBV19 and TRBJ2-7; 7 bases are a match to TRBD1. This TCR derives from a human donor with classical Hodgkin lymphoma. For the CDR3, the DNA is TGTGCCAGTAGTATAACGGGGACAGACCACTACGAGCAGTACTTC. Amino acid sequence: CASSITGTDHYEQYF.